Each of the 21 T cell receptor beta chains below was sequenced from the same sample in a study of beta chain features in type 1 diabetes. Expressed TCRB transcripts were sequenced because the isolated RNA had all been reverse transcribed beforehand. Clones were read by immunoSEQ multiplex PCR, and TCRdb kept only the in-frame ones, dropping some. The repertoire holds over 150,000 clones, less than 15% seen once, with approximately 0.64% in the top ten. Sequencing used central memory CD4+ T cells from blood. These TCRs come from a woman aged 18 to 35 in good health.

The rearrangement uses TRBV6-6 and TRBJ2-2; 13 nucleotides agree with TRBD2. Germline CDR1 is MNHNY and CDR2 is SVGAGI (reference sequence). This CDR3 has 15 amino acids. Trimming cost V 4 bases and J 6 bases; bases outside gene matches: 2. The CDR3 DNA follows: TGTGCCAGCAGTTCCGGACTAGCGGGAGCCGGGGAGCTGTTTTTT. Its translation is CASSSGLAGAGELFF.

This chain joins TRBV19 and TRBJ1-1, with 8 nucleotides matching TRBD1. The CDR3 covers 14 residues. After removal of 3 bases from V and 0 bases from J, the junction contained 0 bases not matched to a gene. Germline CDR1 is LNHDA and CDR2 is SQIVND (reference sequence). The CDR3 here is CASSMDRVNTEAFF. The DNA of the CDR3 is TGTGCCAGTAGTATGGACAGGGTGAACACTGAAGCTTTCTTT. The full variable domain, with the rest looked up from reference TRBV19 and TRBJ1-1, is DGGITQSPKYLFRKEGQNVTLSCEQNLNHDAMYWYRQDPGQGLRLIYYSQIVNDFQKGDIAEGYSVSREKKESFPLTVTSAQKNPTAFYLCASSMDRVNTEAFFGQGTRLTVV.

This clone was observed a handful of times. The chain uses TRBV30 and TRBJ1-2; 10 nucleotides line up with TRBD1. The V and J ends lost 3 bases and 6 bases, in that order; junction bases with no gene match: 4. The germline gives CDR1 GTSNPN, CDR2 SVGIG (reference sequence). The CDR3 runs 13 residues. The CDR3 protein is CAWSVGQGNGYTF. The CDR3 bases are TGTGCCTGGAGCGTGGGACAGGGGAATGGCTACACCTTC.

This clone appeared a few times. The chain carries TRBV28 and TRBJ2-5, with 7 bases lining up with TRBD1. The ends lost 6 bases at V and 4 bases at J; junction bases unmatched: 11. The CDR3 runs to 15 residues. The germline CDR1 and CDR2 sequences are MDHEN and SYDVKM. The CDR3 DNA is TGTGCCAGCAGCCGCCGAGGGGGCACCGTAGAGACCCAGTACTTC. The encoded protein is CASSRRGGTVETQYF.

For the CDR3, the DNA is TGTGCCAGCAAGGAGAGGTCCACGAACACCGGGGAGCTGTTTTTT. Translation gives CASKERSTNTGELFF. V and J are TRBV7-2 and TRBJ2-2; unclear D gene. CDR1 SGHTA and CDR2 FQGNSA come from the germline V gene. With 7 bases removed from V and 0 bases from J, the gap between germline ends came to 12 bases. This CDR3 has 15 amino acids.

This clone has more than one count but fewer than ten. The V call is TRBV9, the J call TRBJ2-2, with TRBD2 as a possible D gene (6 bases). Germline loops: CDR1 SGDLS, CDR2 YYNGEE. Deletions cut 4 bases from V and 8 bases from J, with 21 bases between. The CDR3 is 16 amino acids. The CDR3 loop reads CASSRAGGTGVGELFF. In DNA, the CDR3 is TGTGCCAGCAGCCGTGCCGGGGGAACAGGTGTTGGGGAGCTGTTTTTT.

This chain joins TRBV25-1 and TRBJ1-2; D not certain. This CDR3 region has 15 residues. CDR1 is MGHDK and CDR2 is SYGVNS in the germline V gene. Trimming stripped 3 bases from V and 4 bases from J, with 15 bases between. CDR3 coding DNA: TGTGCCAGCAGTGATCCCCGTTCTGGAGTCTATGGCTACACCTTC. Its translation is CASSDPRSGVYGYTF.

The sample holds a few counts of this clone. The chain combines TRBV5-4 with TRBJ2-1; no clear D gene. V gave up 5 bases and J gave up 4 bases, with 10 bases separating them. Germline CDR1 reads SGHNT; CDR2 reads YYREEE (reference sequence). The CDR3 has 13 residues. As DNA, the CDR3 is TGTGCCAGCAGACAGTCTTTGTACAATGAGCAGTTCTTC. It translates to CASRQSLYNEQFF.

The chain has TRBV30 and TRBJ1-1; a weak D match, TRBD1 (6 bases). V was shortened by 3 bases and J by 3 bases, with 11 bases between the two germline ends. Germline CDR1 reads GTSNPN; CDR2 reads SVGIG (reference sequence). This CDR3 has 13 amino acids. CDR3 region: CAWRLQGDTEAFF. As DNA, the CDR3 is TGTGCCTGGAGATTACAGGGCGACACTGAAGCTTTCTTT.

The J gene is TRBJ2-7, the V gene TRBV4-2, with 9 bases that match TRBD2. With V trimmed by 0 bases and J by 7 bases, 10 bases remained unmatched. The CDR3 contains 16 residues. Germline assignment: CDR1 LGHNA and CDR2 YNFKEQ. The CDR3, as DNA: TGTGCCAGCAGCCAAGATGGGACTAGCAATGGGTGGGAGCAGTACTTC. It translates to CASSQDGTSNGWEQYF.

The V call is TRBV5-8, the J call TRBJ2-3; 8 bases are a match to TRBD1. Germline CDR1 is SGHTS and CDR2 is YDEGEE. The CDR3 runs 12 residues. Losses at the gene ends were 2 bases for V and 10 bases for J; bases not matched to a gene: 3. CDR3 in DNA: TGTGCCAGCAGCTTAGGACAGGGTGCGCAGTATTTT. This encodes CASSLGQGAQYF.

This clone turned up a few times. The chain combines TRBV9 with TRBJ2-7, with 9 bases matching TRBD2. The V gene end was trimmed by 5 bases and the J gene end by 6 bases; junction bases not matched to a gene: 3. Germline values: CDR1 SGDLS, CDR2 YYNGEE. The CDR3 has 12 amino acids. The CDR3 protein is CASSRSGGEQYF. The CDR3 coding sequence is TGTGCCAGCAGTCGTAGCGGGGGCGAGCAGTACTTC.

This clone was detected only a few times. The chain combines TRBV29-1 with TRBJ2-7; 8 bases agree with TRBD2. After removal of 6 bases from V and 1 base from J, the junction contained 2 bases not matched to a gene. CDR1 is SQVTM, CDR2 ANQGSEA, per germline. The CDR3 consists of 12 residues. The CDR3 spells CSVAGGSYEQYF. The CDR3 DNA follows: TGCAGCGTGGCGGGGGGTTCCTACGAGCAGTACTTC.

This sequence joins TRBV5-1 and TRBJ2-7, with D possibly being TRBD2 (7 bases). V shed 4 bases and J shed 4 bases, with 12 bases lying between them. Germline V gene data show CDR1 as SGHRS and CDR2 as YFSETQ. The CDR3 loop spans 13 amino acids. CDR3 nucleotide sequence: TGCGCCAGCAGCGGGGGGGGCTCGTACGAGCAGTACTTC. Amino acids: CASSGGGSYEQYF.

The table lists this clone with a count of one. The chain joins TRBV7-9 to TRBJ2-3; no definite D call. This CDR3 is built from 14 residues. V was pared by 5 bases and J by 4 bases, with 13 bases between. Per the germline V gene, CDR1 is SEHNR and CDR2 is FQNEAQ (reference sequence). The CDR3 loop reads CASSDRSGADTQYF. CDR3 bases: TGTGCCAGCAGCGATAGGTCGGGTGCAGATACGCAGTATTTT. Supplemented by reference TRBV7-9 and TRBJ2-3, the full variable domain reads DTGVSQNPRHKITKRGQNVTFRCDPISEHNRLYWYRQTLGQGPEFLTYFQNEAQLEKSRLLSDRFSAERPKGSFSTLEIQRTEQGDSAMYLCASSDRSGADTQYFGPGTRLTVL.

This clone was observed a handful of times. The rearrangement links TRBV5-1 to TRBJ2-3; 10 nucleotides agree with TRBD2. V lost 0 bases and J lost 2; bases outside the gene matches: 3. Germline assignment: CDR1 SGHRS and CDR2 YFSETQ. This CDR3 contains 16 residues. This CDR3 is CASSLGTSGLTDTQYF. In DNA, the CDR3 is TGCGCCAGCAGCTTGGGGACTAGCGGACTCACAGATACGCAGTATTTT.

The V and J genes are TRBV5-4 and TRBJ2-5, with a tentative D call TRBD2 (6 bases). Germline CDR1 is SGHNT and CDR2 is YYREEE (reference sequence). V lost 2 bases and J 5 bases, leaving 10 bases between the germline ends. This CDR3 spans 13 amino acids. This chain's CDR3 is CASSLVGGETQYF. The CDR3 DNA is TGTGCCAGCAGCTTAGTCGGGGGTGAGACCCAGTACTTC.

This clone was counted only a few times. The chain links TRBV7-9 to TRBJ2-7, with TRBD1 matching over 7 bases. The V segment lost 2 bases and the J segment 5 bases; nucleotides outside the gene matches: 3. CDR1 and CDR2 from the germline V gene are SEHNR and FQNEAQ (reference sequence). The CDR3 has 13 residues. The CDR3: CASSLQQGHEQYF. As DNA, the CDR3 is TGTGCCAGCAGCTTACAACAGGGGCACGAGCAGTACTTC.

This sequence joins TRBV30 and TRBJ2-7; possible D gene TRBD2, 5 bases. Trimming pared 0 bases from V and 3 bases from J, leaving 12 bases between. Germline V CDR1 and CDR2: GTSNPN, SVGIG (reference sequence). The length of the CDR3 is 14 residues. CDR3 loop: CAWSVGSQNYEQYF. CDR3 bases: TGTGCCTGGAGTGTAGGGAGTCAAAACTACGAGCAGTACTTC.

This clone was seen more than once but under ten times. V usage is TRBV19 and J usage is TRBJ1-5; 7 positions agree with TRBD1. The germline V gene has CDR1 LNHDA and CDR2 SQIVND (reference sequence). J was trimmed by 1 base and V by 5 bases; bases with no gene match: 11. The CDR3 extends over 17 amino acids. The CDR3 DNA reads TGTGCCAGTAGTCCCTACAACAGGGGTGGGAGCAATCAGCCCCAGCATTTT. It codes for CASSPYNRGGSNQPQHF.

The rearrangement joins TRBV27 to TRBJ2-2, with 7 nucleotides matching TRBD2. Germline loops: CDR1 MNHEY, CDR2 SMNVEV (reference sequence). The CDR3 length is 15 residues. V gave up 4 bases and J gave up 6 bases; unmatched junction bases: 8. The CDR3 sequence: CASSSGTTNAGELFF. CDR3 DNA sequence: TGTGCCAGCAGTTCCGGGACTACAAATGCCGGGGAGCTGTTTTTT.